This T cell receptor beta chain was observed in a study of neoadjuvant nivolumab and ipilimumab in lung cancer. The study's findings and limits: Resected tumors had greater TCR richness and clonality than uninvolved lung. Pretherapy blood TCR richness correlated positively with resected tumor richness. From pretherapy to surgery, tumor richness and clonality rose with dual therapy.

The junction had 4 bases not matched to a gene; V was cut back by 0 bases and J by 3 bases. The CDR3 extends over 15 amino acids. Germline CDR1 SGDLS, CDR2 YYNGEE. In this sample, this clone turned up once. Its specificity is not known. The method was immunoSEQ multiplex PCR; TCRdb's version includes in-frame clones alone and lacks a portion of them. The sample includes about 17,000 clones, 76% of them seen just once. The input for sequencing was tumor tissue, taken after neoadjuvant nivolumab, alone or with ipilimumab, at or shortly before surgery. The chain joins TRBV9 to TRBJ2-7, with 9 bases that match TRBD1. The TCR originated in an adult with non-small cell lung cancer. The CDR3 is CASSVGGQGFYEQYF. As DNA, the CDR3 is TGTGCCAGCAGCGTAGGGGGACAGGGCTTCTACGAGCAGTACTTC.